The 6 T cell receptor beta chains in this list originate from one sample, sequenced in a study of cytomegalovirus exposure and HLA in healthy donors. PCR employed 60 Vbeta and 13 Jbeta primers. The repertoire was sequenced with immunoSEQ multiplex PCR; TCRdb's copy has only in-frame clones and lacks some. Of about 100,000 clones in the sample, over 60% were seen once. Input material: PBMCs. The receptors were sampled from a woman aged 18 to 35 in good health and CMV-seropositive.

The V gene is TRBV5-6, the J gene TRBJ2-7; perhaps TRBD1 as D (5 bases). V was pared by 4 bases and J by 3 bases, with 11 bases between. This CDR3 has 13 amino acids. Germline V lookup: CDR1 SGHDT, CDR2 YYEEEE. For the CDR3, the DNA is TGTGCCAGCAGCCCAAGGGGTATCTACGAGCAGTACTTC. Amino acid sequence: CASSPRGIYEQYF. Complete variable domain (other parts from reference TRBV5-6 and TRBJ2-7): DAGVTQSPTHLIKTRGQQVTLRCSPKSGHDTVSWYQQALGQGPQFIFQYYEEEERQRGNFPDRFSGHQFPNYSSELNVNALLLGDSALYLCASSPRGIYEQYFGPGTRLTVT.

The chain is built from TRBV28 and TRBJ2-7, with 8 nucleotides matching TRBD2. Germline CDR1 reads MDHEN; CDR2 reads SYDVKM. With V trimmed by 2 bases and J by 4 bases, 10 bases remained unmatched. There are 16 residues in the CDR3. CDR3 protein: CASSLGSSGIGYEQYF. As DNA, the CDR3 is TGTGCCAGCAGTTTAGGAAGTAGCGGGATAGGGTACGAGCAGTACTTC.

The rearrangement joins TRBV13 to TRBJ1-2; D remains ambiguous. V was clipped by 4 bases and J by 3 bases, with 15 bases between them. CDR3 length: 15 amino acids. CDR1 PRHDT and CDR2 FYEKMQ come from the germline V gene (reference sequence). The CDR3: CASSSTRMQDYGYTF. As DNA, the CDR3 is TGTGCCAGCAGCTCTACGAGAATGCAGGACTATGGCTACACCTTC.

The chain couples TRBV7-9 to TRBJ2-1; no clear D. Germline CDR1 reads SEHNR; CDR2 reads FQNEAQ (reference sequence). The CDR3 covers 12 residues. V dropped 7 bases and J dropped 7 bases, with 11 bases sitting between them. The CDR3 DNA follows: TGTGCCAGCAATTCTCAGGCTAATGAGCAGTTCTTC. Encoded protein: CASNSQANEQFF.

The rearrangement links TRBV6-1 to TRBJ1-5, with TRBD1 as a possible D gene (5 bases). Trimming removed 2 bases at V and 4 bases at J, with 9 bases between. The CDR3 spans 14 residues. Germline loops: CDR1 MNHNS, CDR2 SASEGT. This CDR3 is CASSEQGGNQPQHF. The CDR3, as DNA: TGTGCCAGCAGTGAACAGGGCGGTAATCAGCCCCAGCATTTT.

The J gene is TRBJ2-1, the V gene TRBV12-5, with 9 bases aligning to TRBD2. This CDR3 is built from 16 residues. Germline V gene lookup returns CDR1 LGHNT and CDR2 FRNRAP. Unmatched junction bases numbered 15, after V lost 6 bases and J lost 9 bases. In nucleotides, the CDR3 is TGTGCTAGTGGCCTTTCCGGGACTAGCTCAAGACGTGAGCAGTTCTTC. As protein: CASGLSGTSSRREQFF.